The sequence of this T cell receptor beta chain was determined in a study of blood T cell repertoires in COVID-19. Study-level information: Acute and convalescent COVID-19 specimens originated in the United States, Italy and Spain.

Authors' data handling: The authors estimated nucleated cell counts from reference gene primer amplification. Generated by immunoSEQ multiplex PCR, the TCRdb table keeps only in-frame clones and is missing some. V and J calls and clone size come straight from that table; D and trimming were deduced from the DNA. This table holds roughly 4,600 clones, around nine tenths found once. The CDR3 covers 15 residues. The V and J ends lost 4 bases and 4 bases respectively, with 17 bases between them. Germline lookup yields CDR1 SGHNT and CDR2 YYREEE (reference sequence). The clonotype was recovered from a woman at least 80 years old with acute or convalescent COVID-19. Sequencing used peripheral blood. V gene TRBV5-4 combines with J gene TRBJ1-1, with D perhaps matching TRBD1 (6 bases). The CDR3 spells CASSPMGAQRTEAFF. The CDR3 DNA sequence: TGTGCCAGCAGCCCAATGGGGGCGCAACGCACTGAAGCTTTCTTT. Complete variable domain (other parts from reference TRBV5-4 and TRBJ1-1): ETGVTQSPTHLIKTRGQQVTLRCSSQSGHNTVSWYQQALGQGPQFIFQYYREEENGRGNFPPRFSGLQFPNYSSELNVNALELDDSALYLCASSPMGAQRTEAFFGQGTRLTVV.